Listed below are T cell receptor beta chains from one sample, sequenced in a study of cytomegalovirus exposure and HLA in healthy donors. Clones were read by immunoSEQ multiplex PCR, and TCRdb kept only the in-frame ones, dropping some. Of over 150,000 clones in the sample, approximately 80% were seen once. The sequenced sample was PBMCs. The receptors were sampled from a woman in her 30s in good health and CMV-seropositive. The CDR3 runs from the conserved cysteine through the conserved F or W. A D gene is named only where the DNA matches it firmly. Not every row has a clone size; where given, it reads once, few, many or a size class.

TRBD1,TRBV9,NA,TRBJ1-4,CASSPSGAGTASNEKLFF,TGTGCCAGCAGCCCTTCGGGGGCCGGGACAGCCTCGAATGAAAAACTGTTTTTT
NA,TRBV7-3,few,TRBJ1-5,CASSLEINQPQHF,TGTGCCAGCAGCTTAGAGATCAATCAGCCCCAGCATTTT
NA,TRBV30,NA,TRBJ1-1,CAWDTPNTEAFF,TGTGCCTGGGACACCCCTAACACTGAAGCTTTCTTT
NA,TRBV6-1,NA,TRBJ1-3,CASSEGPAARSGNTIYF,TGTGCCAGCAGTGAAGGGCCAGCGGCCCGCTCTGGAAACACCATATATTTT
NA,TRBV19,NA,TRBJ1-2,CASSGQNYGYTF,TGTGCCAGTAGTGGGCAGAACTATGGCTACACCTTC
TRBD2,TRBV6-5,NA,TRBJ2-1,CASSYSISGNNEQFF,TGTGCCAGCAGTTACTCGATTAGCGGGAATAATGAGCAGTTCTTC
TRBD2,TRBV11-3,few,TRBJ2-3,CASSRGLVGADTQYF,TGTGCCAGCAGCCGAGGACTAGTCGGGGCAGATACGCAGTATTTT
NA,TRBV2,NA,TRBJ1-1,CASRAGNLNTEAFF,TGTGCCAGCAGGGCGGGGAACCTGAACACTGAAGCTTTCTTT
TRBD1,TRBV10-3,NA,TRBJ2-2,CAISELGRRTGDTGELFF,TGTGCCATCAGTGAGTTGGGGCGCAGGACAGGGGACACCGGGGAGCTGTTTTTT
NA,TRBV30,NA,TRBJ1-2,CAWSVGQPNYGYTF,TGTGCCTGGAGTGTAGGACAGCCAAACTATGGCTACACCTTC
NA,TRBV2,NA,TRBJ2-5,CASAQEETQYF,TGTGCCAGCGCGCAAGAAGAGACCCAGTACTTC
NA,TRBV5-6,NA,TRBJ2-2,CASSLASGGELFF,TGTGCCAGCAGCTTGGCCTCAGGGGGGGAGCTGTTTTTT
NA,TRBV28,NA,TRBJ2-5,CASSLLAQETQYF,TGTGCCAGCAGTTTATTAGCTCAAGAGACCCAGTACTTC
NA,TRBV2,NA,TRBJ1-1,CASSTGNTEAFF,TGTGCCAGCAGCACGGGGAACACTGAAGCTTTCTTT
TRBD2,TRBV6-5,NA,TRBJ2-1,CASSPLGGKDNEQFF,TGTGCCAGCAGCCCCCTGGGGGGGAAGGACAATGAGCAGTTCTTC
TRBD2,TRBV5-1,NA,TRBJ2-1,CASSSGLSYNEQFF,TGCGCCAGCAGCTCGGGACTATCCTACAATGAGCAGTTCTTC
NA,TRBV1,NA,TRBJ1-5,CTSSQGPGTGNEPQHF,TGCACCAGCAGCCAAGGTCCCGGGACAGGGAATGAGCCCCAGCATTTT
NA,TRBV11-3,NA,TRBJ1-1,CASSLGPGVSEAFF,TGTGCCAGCAGCTTAGGGCCGGGGGTTAGTGAAGCTTTCTTT
TRBD2,TRBV30,once,TRBJ2-1,CAWDIVRGRNEQFF,TGTGCCTGGGACATTGTGCGCGGGAGGAATGAGCAGTTCTTC
NA,TRBV27,NA,TRBJ1-2,CASSFGFGVGNGYTF,TGTGCCAGCAGTTTTGGATTCGGGGTCGGGAATGGCTACACCTTC
NA,TRBV6-5,NA,TRBJ1-4,CASSKGVAGEKLFF,TGTGCCAGCTCCAAAGGCGTAGCTGGTGAAAAACTGTTTTTT
NA,TRBV29-1,NA,TRBJ2-1,CSVLLNEQFF,TGCAGCGTTCTTTTAAATGAGCAGTTCTTC
NA,TRBV6-5,NA,TRBJ2-2,CASSYISTGELFF,TGTGCCAGCAGTTACATTAGTACCGGGGAGCTGTTTTTT
TRBD2,TRBV7-9,NA,TRBJ2-1,CAGRTSGYNEQFF,TGTGCCGGACGGACTAGCGGTTACAATGAGCAGTTCTTC
NA,TRBV6-1,NA,TRBJ1-2,CASSGSGIYGYTF,TGTGCCAGCAGTGGATCAGGGATTTATGGCTACACCTTC
NA,TRBV20-1,NA,TRBJ2-2,CSASRAGELFF,TGCAGTGCTTCACGGGCCGGGGAGCTGTTTTTT
NA,TRBV18,NA,TRBJ2-7,CASSPGASYEQYF,TGTGCCAGCTCACCGGGGGCGTCCTACGAGCAGTACTTC
NA,TRBV29-1,NA,TRBJ2-1,CSVDGSSSYNEQFF,TGCAGCGTTGACGGGTCTAGCTCCTACAATGAGCAGTTCTTC
NA,TRBV15,NA,TRBJ1-1,CATSQELNTEAFF,TGTGCCACCAGCCAAGAGTTGAACACTGAAGCTTTCTTT
NA,TRBV5-1,NA,TRBJ2-1,CASSLEGEKFF,TGCGCCAGCAGCTTGGAGGGAGAAAAGTTCTTC
NA,TRBV5-1,NA,TRBJ1-1,CASSLALGATEAFF,TGCGCCAGCAGCTTGGCGTTGGGGGCCACTGAAGCTTTCTTT
NA,TRBV6-5,NA,TRBJ2-3,CASSYESTDTQYF,TGTGCCAGCAGTTACGAGTCCACAGATACGCAGTATTTT
NA,TRBV20-1,NA,TRBJ2-7,CSARAQNEQYF,TGCAGTGCTAGAGCCCAAAACGAGCAGTACTTC
NA,TRBV7-8,NA,TRBJ1-5,CASSPEGGNQPQHF,TGTGCCAGCAGCCCAGAGGGGGGCAATCAGCCCCAGCATTTT
NA,TRBV30,once,TRBJ2-7,CAWSVSQGWYEQYF,TGTGCCTGGAGTGTATCGCAGGGTTGGTACGAGCAGTACTTC
TRBD1,TRBV7-3,few,TRBJ2-7,CASSPGPGQGAEQYF,TGTGCCAGCAGCCCGGGGCCCGGACAGGGGGCCGAGCAGTACTTC
TRBD2,TRBV25-1,once,TRBJ2-7,CAIPGLEPYEQYF,TGTGCCATCCCGGGACTAGAGCCCTACGAGCAGTACTTC
TRBD2,TRBV7-3,NA,TRBJ2-3,CASSLDGLAGTVLNTDTQYF,TGTGCCAGCAGCTTAGACGGACTAGCGGGAACAGTGCTCAACACAGATACGCAGTATTTT
NA,TRBV9,NA,TRBJ2-2,CASSPLANTGELFF,TGTGCCAGCAGCCCCTTAGCGAACACCGGGGAGCTGTTTTTT
NA,TRBV6-5,NA,TRBJ2-7,CASTSGLEQYF,TGTGCCAGCACCTCAGGTCTCGAGCAGTACTTC
TRBD1,TRBV6-6,NA,TRBJ2-3,CASSFSPTGTDTQYF,TGTGCCAGCAGTTTTTCACCGACAGGGACCGATACGCAGTATTTT
NA,TRBV5-8,once,TRBJ1-4,CASSGTGFLANEKLFF,TGTGCCAGCAGCGGTACAGGGTTTTTGGCTAATGAAAAACTGTTTTTT
TRBD2,TRBV11-2,NA,TRBJ2-1,CASSTQTSTYSYNEQFF,TGTGCCAGCAGCACTCAGACTAGCACCTACTCCTACAATGAGCAGTTCTTC
NA,TRBV5-4,once,TRBJ2-7,CASSTTGYSYEQYF,TGTGCCAGCAGCACCACAGGTTACTCCTACGAGCAGTACTTC
NA,TRBV5-1,NA,TRBJ2-5,CASSTRGRETQYF,TGCGCCAGCAGCACCAGGGGAAGAGAGACCCAGTACTTC
TRBD1,TRBV7-3,NA,TRBJ2-5,CASSKGGRETQYF,TGTGCCAGCAGCAAAGGGGGCAGGGAGACCCAGTACTTC
NA,TRBV28,NA,TRBJ2-6,CASSLMGASGANVLTF,TGTGCCAGCAGTTTAATGGGGGCCTCTGGGGCCAACGTCCTGACTTTC
TRBD2,TRBV6-6,NA,TRBJ2-3,CATEGGRASDTQYF,TGTGCCACCGAGGGCGGGAGGGCCTCAGATACGCAGTATTTT
NA,TRBV11-1,NA,TRBJ1-1,CASSWEWGEAEAFF,TGTGCCAGCAGCTGGGAGTGGGGGGAAGCTGAAGCTTTCTTT
NA,TRBV7-9,NA,TRBJ2-7,CASSLPNYYEQYF,TGTGCCAGCAGCTTACCCAACTACTACGAGCAGTACTTC
NA,TRBV14,once,TRBJ1-2,CASSQVGTTDYGYTF,TGTGCCAGCAGCCAAGTAGGGACAACGGACTATGGCTACACCTTC
NA,TRBV6-5,NA,TRBJ2-1,CASSTTRGFEQFF,TGTGCCAGCAGTACTACCCGAGGGTTCGAGCAGTTCTTC
TRBD1,TRBV6-5,NA,TRBJ1-2,CASSNRDRVGGYTF,TGTGCCAGCAGTAACCGGGACAGGGTTGGAGGCTACACCTTC
TRBD1,TRBV15,NA,TRBJ2-7,CATSREGQGRYEQYF,TGTGCCACCAGCAGAGAAGGACAGGGGAGGTACGAGCAGTACTTC
NA,TRBV7-8,few,TRBJ1-2,CASSRTGYGYTF,TGTGCCAGCAGTCGCACAGGGTATGGCTACACCTTC
NA,TRBV29-1,NA,TRBJ1-2,CSVEDPEVESYGYTF,TGCAGCGTTGAAGATCCTGAGGTGGAATCCTATGGCTACACCTTC